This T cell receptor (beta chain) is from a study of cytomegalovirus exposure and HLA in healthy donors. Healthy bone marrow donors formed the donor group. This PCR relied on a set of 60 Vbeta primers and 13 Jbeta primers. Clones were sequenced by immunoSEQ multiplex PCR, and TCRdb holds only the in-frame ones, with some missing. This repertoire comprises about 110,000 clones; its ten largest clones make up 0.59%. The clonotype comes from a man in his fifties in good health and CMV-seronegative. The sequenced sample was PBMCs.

The chain's CDR3 is CASSFSGEGGYEQYF. The CDR3 DNA is TGTGCCAGCAGCTTCTCGGGAGAGGGCGGCTACGAGCAGTACTTC. The chain couples TRBV11-3 to TRBJ2-7; TRBD2 is a possible D gene (6 bases). The CDR3 sequence is 15 residues long. The germline V and J ends were trimmed by 3 bases and 3 bases, with 15 bases remaining between them. Germline V CDR1 and CDR2: SGHNT, YENEEA.